The rows below give T cell receptor beta chains drawn from one sample of a study of Ad26.COV2.S vaccination and SARS-CoV-2 variants. Using immunoSEQ multiplex PCR, the repertoire was profiled, and TCRdb retains in-frame clones only, with some absent. The sample holds roughly 380,000 clones, around 86% seen once. Source: peripheral blood, taken in a trial of Ad26.COV2.S vaccine versus placebo. The receptors here all came from a person aged 18-60 years who received the Ad26.COV2.S COVID-19 vaccine or a placebo. Each CDR3 is given with its conserved first and last residue. A D gene is named only where the DNA matches it firmly. Size is omitted from some rows. Given values are once, few, many or a class for expanded clones.

CDR3nt: TGTGCCAGCAGTTACTCTCGGAACACTGAAGCTTTCTTT
CDR3aa: CASSYSRNTEAFF
d_gene: .
v_gene: TRBV6-5
j_gene: TRBJ1-1
abundance: .

CDR3nt: TGTGCCAGCAGCTTATCCCGCAGGAACACTGAAGCTTTCTTT
CDR3aa: CASSLSRRNTEAFF
d_gene: .
v_gene: TRBV7-8
j_gene: TRBJ1-1
abundance: once

CDR3nt: TGTGCCAGCAGCCTCGGGCGTAACACCGGGGAGCTGTTTTTT
CDR3aa: CASSLGRNTGELFF
d_gene: .
v_gene: TRBV7-9
j_gene: TRBJ2-2
abundance: .

CDR3nt: TGTGCCAGCAGCTTGGCGTACAAAACAGCAGCCTACGAGCAGTACTTC
CDR3aa: CASSLAYKTAAYEQYF
d_gene: .
v_gene: TRBV5-6
j_gene: TRBJ2-7
abundance: .

CDR3nt: TGTGCCTGGACATTACGCACGGGACACCTGAACACTGAAGCTTTCTTT
CDR3aa: CAWTLRTGHLNTEAFF
d_gene: .
v_gene: TRBV30
j_gene: TRBJ1-1
abundance: .

CDR3nt: TGCGCCAGCAGCCCGGAGGGGGGCGCGTTTGGCACCGGGGAGCTGTTTTTT
CDR3aa: CASSPEGGAFGTGELFF
d_gene: .
v_gene: TRBV5-1
j_gene: TRBJ2-2
abundance: .

CDR3nt: TGCGCCAGCAGCCAAGGACAGGGTAATGAGCAGTTCTTC
CDR3aa: CASSQGQGNEQFF
d_gene: TRBD1
v_gene: TRBV4-3
j_gene: TRBJ2-1
abundance: .

CDR3nt: TGCAGTGCTAGTGCCTCCGGGGGGGATTTCTTC
CDR3aa: CSASASGGDFF
d_gene: TRBD2
v_gene: TRBV20-1
j_gene: TRBJ2-1
abundance: .

CDR3nt: TGTGCCAGCAGGACAGGGGGAAGTCAGCCCCAGCATTTT
CDR3aa: CASRTGGSQPQHF
d_gene: TRBD1
v_gene: TRBV12-3/TRBV12-4
j_gene: TRBJ1-5
abundance: once

CDR3nt: TGCGCCAGCAGCTTGGAGGGCAGTTTCGTCTATGGCTACACCTTC
CDR3aa: CASSLEGSFVYGYTF
d_gene: .
v_gene: TRBV5-1
j_gene: TRBJ1-2
abundance: once

CDR3nt: TGTGCCAGCAGCTCGGACAGGGGGTCACCCCTCCACTTT
CDR3aa: CASSSDRGSPLHF
d_gene: TRBD1
v_gene: TRBV7-3
j_gene: TRBJ1-6
abundance: once

CDR3nt: TGTGCCAGCAGCTTGGGAGGGGCAAACTATGGCTACACCTTC
CDR3aa: CASSLGGANYGYTF
d_gene: .
v_gene: TRBV7-8
j_gene: TRBJ1-2
abundance: .

CDR3nt: TGTGCCAGCACCACGGGACAGGGTAATTCACCCCTCCACTTT
CDR3aa: CASTTGQGNSPLHF
d_gene: TRBD1
v_gene: TRBV27
j_gene: TRBJ1-6
abundance: .

CDR3nt: TGTGCCAGCACCGCAGGGGGGATGAACACTGAAGCTTTCTTT
CDR3aa: CASTAGGMNTEAFF
d_gene: TRBD1
v_gene: TRBV9
j_gene: TRBJ1-1
abundance: .

CDR3nt: TGTGCCATCAGGCTAAGCGGGGGGCTTGATACGCAGTATTTT
CDR3aa: CAIRLSGGLDTQYF
d_gene: TRBD2
v_gene: TRBV10-3
j_gene: TRBJ2-3
abundance: .

CDR3nt: TGTGCCAGCCTCCTCGTGTCTGGGGCCAACGTCCTGACTTTC
CDR3aa: CASLLVSGANVLTF
d_gene: .
v_gene: TRBV7-3
j_gene: TRBJ2-6
abundance: .

CDR3nt: TGCAGCGCCCTAGACGGACGGGGGTCACCCCTCCACTTT
CDR3aa: CSALDGRGSPLHF
d_gene: .
v_gene: TRBV29-1
j_gene: TRBJ1-6
abundance: few

CDR3nt: TGCGCCAGCAGCCAAGAAGGACAGGGGCTAGGGCAGCCCCAGCATTTT
CDR3aa: CASSQEGQGLGQPQHF
d_gene: TRBD1
v_gene: TRBV4-1
j_gene: TRBJ1-5
abundance: few

CDR3nt: TGTGCCAGCTCGAACTTCCGACCCTCCACGGGGGAGCTGTTTTTT
CDR3aa: CASSNFRPSTGELFF
d_gene: .
v_gene: TRBV5-5
j_gene: TRBJ2-2
abundance: .

CDR3nt: TGTGCCAGTCGGCCCCTCAGCTCTGGAAACACCATATATTTT
CDR3aa: CASRPLSSGNTIYF
d_gene: .
v_gene: TRBV19
j_gene: TRBJ1-3
abundance: .

CDR3nt: TGTGCCAGCAGTGAAGGGGTTGAGCAGTTCTTC
CDR3aa: CASSEGVEQFF
d_gene: .
v_gene: TRBV2
j_gene: TRBJ2-1
abundance: .

CDR3nt: TGCGCCAGCAGCCCCGGGGACTACAAAGATGTAGATACGCAGTATTTT
CDR3aa: CASSPGDYKDVDTQYF
d_gene: TRBD2
v_gene: TRBV4-1
j_gene: TRBJ2-3
abundance: .

CDR3nt: TGTGCCAGCAGTTACTCTACCGGTACCGGGGAGCTGTTTTTT
CDR3aa: CASSYSTGTGELFF
d_gene: .
v_gene: TRBV6-5
j_gene: TRBJ2-2
abundance: .

CDR3nt: TGTGCCAGCAGGGGGGATTTGGGCTGGAATTCACCCCTCCACTTT
CDR3aa: CASRGDLGWNSPLHF
d_gene: .
v_gene: TRBV25-1
j_gene: TRBJ1-6
abundance: .

CDR3nt: TGTGCCAGCAGCCGGGGCGGGCAAGAGACCCAGTACTTC
CDR3aa: CASSRGGQETQYF
d_gene: .
v_gene: TRBV3-1/TRBV3-2
j_gene: TRBJ2-5
abundance: .

CDR3nt: TGCAGCGTTGGACAGGGCGTTGAAGCTTTCTTT
CDR3aa: CSVGQGVEAFF
d_gene: TRBD1
v_gene: TRBV29-1
j_gene: TRBJ1-1
abundance: .

CDR3nt: TGCGCCAGCAGCTTGGCCAGGGGGACAGATACGCAGTATTTT
CDR3aa: CASSLARGTDTQYF
d_gene: TRBD1
v_gene: TRBV5-1
j_gene: TRBJ2-3
abundance: .